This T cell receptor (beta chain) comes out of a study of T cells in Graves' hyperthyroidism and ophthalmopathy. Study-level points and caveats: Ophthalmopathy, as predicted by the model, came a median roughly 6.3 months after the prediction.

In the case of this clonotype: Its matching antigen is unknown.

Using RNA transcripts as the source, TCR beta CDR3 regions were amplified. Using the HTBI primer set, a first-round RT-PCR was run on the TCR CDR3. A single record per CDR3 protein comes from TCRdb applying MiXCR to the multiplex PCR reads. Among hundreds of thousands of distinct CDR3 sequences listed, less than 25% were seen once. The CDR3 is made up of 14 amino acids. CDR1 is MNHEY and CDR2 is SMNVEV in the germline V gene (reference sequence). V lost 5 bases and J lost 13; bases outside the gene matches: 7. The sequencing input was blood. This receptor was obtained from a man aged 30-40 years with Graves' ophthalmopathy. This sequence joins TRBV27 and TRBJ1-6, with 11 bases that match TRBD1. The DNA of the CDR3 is TGTGCCAGCAGTCTCGGACAGGGGGCGTATCCCCTCCACTTT. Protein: CASSLGQGAYPLHF.